This T cell receptor (beta chain) is drawn from a study of T cell responses to AZD1222 COVID-19 vaccine. TCRdb's table, derived via immunoSEQ multiplex PCR, lists solely in-frame clones and lacks some. Among 100,000 to 150,000 clones listed, 92% were seen once. Germline V gene lookup returns CDR1 MNHEY and CDR2 SVGAGI. Trimming took 0 bases from V and 1 from J, leaving 6 bases between them. The CDR3 is made up of 14 amino acids. Concerning this clone itself: Its antigen is still unknown.

Study findings and constraints: Variant regions that are unmutated are reportedly the target of nearly half of spike-specific TCRs. White British people made up most donors, females outnumbered males, and clonal diversity was possibly underestimated.

The chain has TRBV6-5 and TRBJ2-5; D call uncertain. The origin of this receptor is an adult in good health. Sequencing used peripheral blood, obtained on day 0 of AZD1222 vaccination. Written as DNA, the CDR3 is TGTGCCAGCAGTTACTCGGGTATCCAAGAGACCCAGTACTTC. This encodes CASSYSGIQETQYF.